This T cell receptor (beta chain) was sequenced during a study of T-cell memory formation after mild COVID-19 (dated by TCRdb to 2020 to 2023). Regarding the research as a whole: Most TCR sequence clusters were specific to one of the two donors. The cohort was made up of two young adult volunteers, one female and one male, who were previously healthy. Longitudinal TCRalpha and TCRbeta repertoire sequencing tracked T-cell clones expanding and contracting after mild COVID-19 in a couple of donors.

On this clonotype: Its antigen is still unknown. The sample holds no much larger clone one base away, and base qualities are not on file.

Ficoll-Paque density gradient centrifugation was used to isolate PBMCs. These reads were obtained on an Illumina NovaSeq 6000. TCRalpha and TCRbeta cDNA libraries were constructed by 5'RACE with constant-segment primers, with sample barcodes and unique molecular identifiers being introduced. Trizol reagent was used to extract RNA from every sample. The libraries were amplified in two PCR steps, and the second step added a second sample barcode and Illumina TruSeq adapters. Libraries were sequenced on an Illumina NovaSeq with 2 x 150 bp paired-end reads. The source study handled its data this way. Reads were demultiplexed and collapsed into UMI-guided consensus sequences with migec v1.2.7. Using mixcr v2.1.11, UMI consensuses were aligned to TRA and TRB V and J templates and then assembled into clonotypes. Clonotypes were classified as expanded or contracted when called significant by both edgeR and NoisET, with noise models trained on biological replicates. For edgeR calls, a false discovery rate-adjusted p below 0.01 and a log2 fold-change threshold of 1 were applied. PCA with hierarchical clustering of max-normalized trajectories of the 1000 most abundant clonotypes was used as exploratory dynamics analysis. Each responding clone was given a CD4 or CD8 phenotype based on the CD4+ and CD8+ repertoires, which had been sequenced separately. In TCRdb, the public reads were trimmed at Q25 with fastp and aligned with MiXCR, with productive beta chains retained. Rows with a matching CDR3 protein are joined into one entry that keeps the most common DNA and genes. What appears here as the V and J calls and clone size reflects TCRdb's work, not the paper's. Within this sample are about 240,000 distinct CDR3 sequences, with more than 8% of them counted one time only. The ten largest clones take up around a fifth of the sample.

Beyond this particular receptor, the publication reports: Only two mild cases were covered by the study, and larger cohorts that include severe cases with pre-infection samples were considered necessary. Whether the second-wave clones peaking on day 37 were SARS-CoV-2 specific was not confirmed. Contracting CD4+ clones appeared mostly in the CM and EM memory subsets, whereas CD8+ clones were enriched in EMRA. Some responding clones were detected in pre-infection memory, suggesting pre-existing cross-reactive memory T cells joined the SARS-CoV-2 response. Clones contracting from day 15 to 85 had balanced CD4/CD8 phenotypes, while a second wave expanding from day 15 to 37 was biased towards CD4+.

Sequencing was carried out using PBMCs or a T cell subset sorted from them (not recorded which). This sequence was found in a man between 18 and 29 years old who had mild COVID-19 (a few samples of this study predate the infection). The sample titles of this study are shuffled in the database, so cell type and time point are left out; the donor was told from shared clones.

The nucleotide sequence is given as TGCAGTGCTGCCTCCACAGGGGTAGTCGGGGAGCTGTTTTTT. Its translation is CSAASTGVVGELFF. The receptor chain draws on TRBV20-1 and TRBJ2-2; 7 of the junction bases match TRBD1. The germline V gene (reference sequence) yields DFQATT for CDR1 and SNEGSKA for CDR2. Compared with germline, V lacks 5 bases and J lacks 7 bases; bases without a gene match: 10. The CDR3 covers 14 residues, taking in both the cysteine and the phenylalanine. Only the CDR3 DNA stays, 42 bases, in frame from base 1.